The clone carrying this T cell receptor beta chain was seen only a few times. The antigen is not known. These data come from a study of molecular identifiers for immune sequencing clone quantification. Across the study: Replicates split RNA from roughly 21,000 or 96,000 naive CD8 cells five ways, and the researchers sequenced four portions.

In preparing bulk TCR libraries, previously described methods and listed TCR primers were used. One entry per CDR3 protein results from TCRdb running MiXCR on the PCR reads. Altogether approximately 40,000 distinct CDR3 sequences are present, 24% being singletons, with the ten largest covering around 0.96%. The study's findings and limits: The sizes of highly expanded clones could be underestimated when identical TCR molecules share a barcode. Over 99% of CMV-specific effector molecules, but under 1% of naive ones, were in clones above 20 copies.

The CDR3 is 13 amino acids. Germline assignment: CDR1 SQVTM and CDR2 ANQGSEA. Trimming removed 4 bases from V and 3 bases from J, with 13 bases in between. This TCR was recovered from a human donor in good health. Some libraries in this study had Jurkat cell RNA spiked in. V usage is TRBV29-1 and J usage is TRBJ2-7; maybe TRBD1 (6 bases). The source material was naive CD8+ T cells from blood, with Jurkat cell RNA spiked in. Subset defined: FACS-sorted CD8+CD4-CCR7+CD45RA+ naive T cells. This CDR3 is CSVVWIRGYEQYF. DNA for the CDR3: TGCAGCGTTGTCTGGATCAGGGGCTACGAGCAGTACTTC.